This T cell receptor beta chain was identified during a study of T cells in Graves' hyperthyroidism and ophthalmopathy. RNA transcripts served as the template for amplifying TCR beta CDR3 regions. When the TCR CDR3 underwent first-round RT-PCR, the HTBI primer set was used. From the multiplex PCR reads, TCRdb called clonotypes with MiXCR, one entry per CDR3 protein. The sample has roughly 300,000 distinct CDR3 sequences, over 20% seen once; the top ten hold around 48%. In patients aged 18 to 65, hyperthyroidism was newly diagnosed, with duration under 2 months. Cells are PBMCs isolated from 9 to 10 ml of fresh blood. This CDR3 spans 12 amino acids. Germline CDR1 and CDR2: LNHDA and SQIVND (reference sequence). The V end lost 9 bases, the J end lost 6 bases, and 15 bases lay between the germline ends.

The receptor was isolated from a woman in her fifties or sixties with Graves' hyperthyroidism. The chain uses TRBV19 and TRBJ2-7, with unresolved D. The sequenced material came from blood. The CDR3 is CASSEAVGEQYF. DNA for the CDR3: TGTGCCAGCAGTGAGGCGGTGGGCGAGCAGTACTTC. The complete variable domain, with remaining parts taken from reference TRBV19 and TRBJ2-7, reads DGGITQSPKYLFRKEGQNVTLSCEQNLNHDAMYWYRQDPGQGLRLIYYSQIVNDFQKGDIAEGYSVSREKKESFPLTVTSAQKNPTAFYLCASSEAVGEQYFGPGTRLTVT.